The present entry profiles one T cell receptor (beta chain) with its context. The data are from a study of human T cells and chemical hapten exposure. Study-level background: The study sensitized with 2% DPC on a 2 cm by 2 cm patch of upper inner arm skin.

Specified time point: patch test 1, 2 weeks after DPC sensitization. Treatment meaning: therapeutic diphenylcyclopropenone sensitization with weekly scalp DPC. In TCRdb, the RACE reads were re-called with MiXCR into one record per CDR3 protein. This sample has approximately 74,000 distinct CDR3 sequences; 32% occur once, and the top ten carry about 9.6%. Trimming cost V 0 bases and J 7 bases, with 10 bases left between them. Germline V CDR1 and CDR2: MNHEY, SVGAGI. The CDR3 contains 15 residues. The chain uses TRBV6-5 and TRBJ2-6, with no clear D. This receptor was obtained from a middle-aged man with alopecia areata. Some clones in this sample may be carry-over from other donors' samples. The starting material was whole blood, obtained in connection with sensitization to the hapten diphenylcyclopropenone (DPC). The CDR3 is CASSYSGIGANVLTF. The CDR3 region has the DNA TGTGCCAGCAGTTACTCAGGGATTGGAGCCAACGTCCTGACTTTC.